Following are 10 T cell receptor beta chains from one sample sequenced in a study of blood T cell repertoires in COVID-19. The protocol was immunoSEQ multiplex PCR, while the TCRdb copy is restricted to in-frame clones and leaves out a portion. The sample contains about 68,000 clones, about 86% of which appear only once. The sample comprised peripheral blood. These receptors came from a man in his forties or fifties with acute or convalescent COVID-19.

The CDR3: CASSLGRNQPQHF. In nucleotides, the CDR3 is TGTGCCAGCAGTTTAGGGAGGAATCAGCCCCAGCATTTT. The chain combines TRBV27 with TRBJ1-5, with D uncertain. Germline CDR1 reads MNHEY; CDR2 reads SMNVEV (reference sequence). Between the trimmed V and J ends, which lost 2 bases and 4 bases, there was a span of 6 bases. The CDR3 is made up of 13 amino acids.

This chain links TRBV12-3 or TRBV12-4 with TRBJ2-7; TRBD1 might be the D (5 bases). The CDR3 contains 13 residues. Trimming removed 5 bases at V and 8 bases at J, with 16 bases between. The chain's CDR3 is CASSPTDSGKQYF. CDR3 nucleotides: TGTGCCAGCAGTCCGACCGACAGTGGCAAGCAGTACTTC.

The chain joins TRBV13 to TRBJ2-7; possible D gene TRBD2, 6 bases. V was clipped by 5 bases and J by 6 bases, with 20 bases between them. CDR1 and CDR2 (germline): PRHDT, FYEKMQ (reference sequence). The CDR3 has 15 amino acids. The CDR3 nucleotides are TGTGCCAGCAGCCATTCGGGTGACGGGGGTCTCGAGCAGTACTTC. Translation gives CASSHSGDGGLEQYF.

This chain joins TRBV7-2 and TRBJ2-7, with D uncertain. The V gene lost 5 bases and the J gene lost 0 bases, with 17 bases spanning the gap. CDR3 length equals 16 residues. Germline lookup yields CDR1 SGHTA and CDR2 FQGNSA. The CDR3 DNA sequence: TGTGCCAGCAGCCTCAGCCCTTTAGGCGGCTCCTACGAGCAGTACTTC. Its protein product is CASSLSPLGGSYEQYF.

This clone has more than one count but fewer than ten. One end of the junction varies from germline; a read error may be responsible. The CDR3 DNA follows: TGCGCCCGCAGCCGACCGCGACAGGGATCCGTGAACTATGGCTACACCTTC. Residues: CARSRPRQGSVNYGYTF. V and J are TRBV23-1 and TRBJ1-2; 7 nucleotides align to TRBD1. TRBV23-1 is noted as an ORF with a role that remains uncertain. This CDR3 comprises 17 residues.

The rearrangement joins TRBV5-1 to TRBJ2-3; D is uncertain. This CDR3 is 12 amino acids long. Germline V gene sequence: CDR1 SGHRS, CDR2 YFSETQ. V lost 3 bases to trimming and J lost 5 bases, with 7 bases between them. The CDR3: CASSSSLDTQYF. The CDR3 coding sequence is TGCGCCAGCAGCTCGTCTCTAGATACGCAGTATTTT.

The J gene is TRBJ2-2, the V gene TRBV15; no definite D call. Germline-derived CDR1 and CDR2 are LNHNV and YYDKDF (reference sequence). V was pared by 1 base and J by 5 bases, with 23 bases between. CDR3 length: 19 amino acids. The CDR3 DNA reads TGTGCCACCAGCAGAGCTTCCGGTGCGGCCTCCCTAGGAACCGGGGAGCTGTTTTTT. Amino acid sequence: CATSRASGAASLGTGELFF.

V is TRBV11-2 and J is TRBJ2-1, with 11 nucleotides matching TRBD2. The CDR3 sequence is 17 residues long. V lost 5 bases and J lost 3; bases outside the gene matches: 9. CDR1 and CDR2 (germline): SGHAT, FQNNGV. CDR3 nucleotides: TGTGCCAGCAGCCCATCAGTAGCGGGAGGGAGCTACAATGAGCAGTTCTTC. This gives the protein CASSPSVAGGSYNEQFF.

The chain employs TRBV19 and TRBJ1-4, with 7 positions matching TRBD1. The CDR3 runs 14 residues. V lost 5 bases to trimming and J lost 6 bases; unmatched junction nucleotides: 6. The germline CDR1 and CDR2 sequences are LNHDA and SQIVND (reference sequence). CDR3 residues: CASSSEGGYEKLFF. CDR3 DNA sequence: TGTGCCAGTAGTTCCGAAGGGGGCTATGAAAAACTGTTTTTT.

CDR3 in amino acids: CATGQGSQETQYF. The CDR3, as DNA: TGCGCCACCGGACAGGGAAGCCAAGAGACCCAGTACTTC. This chain joins TRBV5-1 and TRBJ2-5, with TRBD1 matching 8 bases. CDR1 and CDR2 (germline): SGHRS, YFSETQ. There are 13 residues in the CDR3. J gave up 1 base and V 9 bases, and 5 bases lay outside the gene matches. The whole variable domain, filled in from reference TRBV5-1 and TRBJ2-5, reads KAGVTQTPRYLIKTRGQQVTLSCSPISGHRSVSWYQQTPGQGLQFLFEYFSETQRNKGNFPGRFSGRQFSNSRSEMNVSTLELGDSALYLCATGQGSQETQYFGPGTRLLVL.